This entry lists 2 T cell receptor beta chains sequenced from one sample in a study of blood T cells in healthy people across ages. A sample-barcoded 5' primer and a J-beta primer mix were used in a second PCR of about 7 to 11 cycles. A single record per CDR3 protein comes from TCRdb applying MiXCR to the 5' RACE reads. The table has 800,000 to 1,000,000 distinct CDR3 sequences, about 44% seen once. Sequencing input: blood. These receptors came from a man aged 30 to 45 in good health.

V and J are TRBV5-1 and TRBJ2-1, with D perhaps TRBD1 (7 bases). The CDR3 is 14 amino acids. Germline loops: CDR1 SGHRS, CDR2 YFSETQ. Trimming shortened V by 7 bases and J by 9 bases, and 20 bases separated the two germline ends. DNA for the CDR3: TGCGCCAGCGGCCGACAGGGCGGGGCGAGTGAGCAGTTCTTC. Its protein is CASGRQGGASEQFF.

Of note for this clonotype: Germline and junction disagree at one end, which may indicate a read error. The chain couples TRBV7-2 to TRBJ2-5; 8 bases line up with TRBD1. This CDR3 contains 15 residues. CDR1 is SGHTA, CDR2 FQGNSA, per germline. The DNA for the CDR3 is TGTGTCAGCAGACTACGGACAGGGAGACAAGAGACCCAGTACTTC. Translating it yields CVSRLRTGRQETQYF.